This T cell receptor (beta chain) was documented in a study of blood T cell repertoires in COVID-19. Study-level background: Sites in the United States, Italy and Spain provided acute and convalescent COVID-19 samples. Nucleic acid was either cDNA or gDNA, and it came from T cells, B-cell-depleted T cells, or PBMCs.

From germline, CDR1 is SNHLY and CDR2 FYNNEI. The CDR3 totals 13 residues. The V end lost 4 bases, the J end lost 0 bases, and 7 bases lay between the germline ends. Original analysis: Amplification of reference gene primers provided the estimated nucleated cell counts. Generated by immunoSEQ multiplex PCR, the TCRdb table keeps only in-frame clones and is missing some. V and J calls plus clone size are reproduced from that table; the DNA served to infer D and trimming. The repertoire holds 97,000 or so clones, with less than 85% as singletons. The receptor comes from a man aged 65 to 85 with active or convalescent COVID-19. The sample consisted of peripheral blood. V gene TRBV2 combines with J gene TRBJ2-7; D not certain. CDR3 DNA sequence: TGTGCCAGCAGTGCACAGCCCTCCTACGAGCAGTACTTC. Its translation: CASSAQPSYEQYF.